This T cell receptor beta chain derives from a study of CXCR3-negative and CXCR3-positive naive CD8 T cells. The TRB libraries of cDNA were built by UMI-labeled 5' RACE. From the 5' RACE reads, TCRdb lists one entry per CDR3 protein and no DNA. This sample's table reports 130,000 or so distinct CDR3 sequences. The CDR3 is 12 residues long. CDR1 and CDR2 (germline): SEHNR, FQNEAQ (reference sequence). Material for sequencing was naive CXCR3- CD8+ T cells from blood. This sample's subset: CD45RO-CCR7+CD27+CD95- naive CD8+ T cells lacking CXCR3 (TNR3-). V usage is TRBV7-9 and J usage is TRBJ2-7; as DNA is missing, the TRBD1 call by TCRdb cannot be tested. The TCR sequence derives from a human donor in good health. Some clones in this sample may be carry-over from other donors' samples. Here the CDR3 reads CASSPTGYEQYF.